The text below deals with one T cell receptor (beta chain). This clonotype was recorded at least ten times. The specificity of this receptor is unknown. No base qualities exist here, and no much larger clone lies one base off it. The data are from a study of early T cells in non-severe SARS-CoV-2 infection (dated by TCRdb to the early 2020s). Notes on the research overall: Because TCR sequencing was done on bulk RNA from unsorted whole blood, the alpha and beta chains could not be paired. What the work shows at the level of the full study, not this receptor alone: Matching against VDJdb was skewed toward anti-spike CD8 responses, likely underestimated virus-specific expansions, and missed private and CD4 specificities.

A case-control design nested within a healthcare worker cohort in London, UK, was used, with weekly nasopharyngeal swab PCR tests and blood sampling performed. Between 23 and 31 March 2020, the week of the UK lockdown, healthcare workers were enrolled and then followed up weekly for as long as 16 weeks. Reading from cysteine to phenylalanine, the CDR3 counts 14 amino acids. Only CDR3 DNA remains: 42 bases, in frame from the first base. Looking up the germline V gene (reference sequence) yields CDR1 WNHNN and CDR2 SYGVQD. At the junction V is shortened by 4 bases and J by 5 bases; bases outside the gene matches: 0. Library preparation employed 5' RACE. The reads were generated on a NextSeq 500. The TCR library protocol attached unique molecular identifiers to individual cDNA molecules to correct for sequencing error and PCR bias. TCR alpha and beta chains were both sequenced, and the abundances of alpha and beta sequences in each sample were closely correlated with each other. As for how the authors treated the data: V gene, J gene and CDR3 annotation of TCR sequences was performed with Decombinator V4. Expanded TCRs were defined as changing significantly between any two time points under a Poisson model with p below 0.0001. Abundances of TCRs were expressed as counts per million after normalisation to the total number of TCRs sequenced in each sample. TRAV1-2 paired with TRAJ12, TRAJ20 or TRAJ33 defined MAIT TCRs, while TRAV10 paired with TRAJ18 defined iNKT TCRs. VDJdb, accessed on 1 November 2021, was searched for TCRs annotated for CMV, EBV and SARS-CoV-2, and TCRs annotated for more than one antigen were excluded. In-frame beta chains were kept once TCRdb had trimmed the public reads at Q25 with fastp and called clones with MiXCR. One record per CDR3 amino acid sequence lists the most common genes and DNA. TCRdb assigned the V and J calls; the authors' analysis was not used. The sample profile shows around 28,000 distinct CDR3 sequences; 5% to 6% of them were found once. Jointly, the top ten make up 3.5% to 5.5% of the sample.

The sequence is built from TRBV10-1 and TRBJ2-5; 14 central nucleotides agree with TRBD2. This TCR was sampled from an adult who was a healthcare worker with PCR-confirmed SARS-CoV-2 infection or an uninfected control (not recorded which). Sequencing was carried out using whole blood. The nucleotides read TGCGCCAGCAGTGGACTAGCGGGAGGGGAGACCCAGTACTTC. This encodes CASSGLAGGETQYF.